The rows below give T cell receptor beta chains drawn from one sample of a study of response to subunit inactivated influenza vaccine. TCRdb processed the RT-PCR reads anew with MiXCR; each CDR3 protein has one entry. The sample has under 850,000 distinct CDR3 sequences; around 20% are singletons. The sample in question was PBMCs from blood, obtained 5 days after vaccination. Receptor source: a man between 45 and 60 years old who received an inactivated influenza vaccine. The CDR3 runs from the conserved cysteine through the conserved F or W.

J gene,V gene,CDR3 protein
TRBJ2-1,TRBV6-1,CASSHRDRNNEQFF
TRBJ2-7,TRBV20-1,CSARRPGVVSYEQYF
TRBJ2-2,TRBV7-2,CASSLATGGELFF
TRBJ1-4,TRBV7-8,CASSKSGLWEIATNEKLFF
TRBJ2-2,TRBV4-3,CASSQDWGAGELFF
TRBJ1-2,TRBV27,CASSFAGQLYGYTF
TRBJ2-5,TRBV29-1,CSVGRPRGETQYF
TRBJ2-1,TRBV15,CATSVRGNEQFF
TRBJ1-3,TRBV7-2,CASSLALLRGAGNTIYF
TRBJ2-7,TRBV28,CASSPSGIIESGKF
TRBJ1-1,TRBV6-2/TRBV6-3,CASSRLGQGGTEAFF
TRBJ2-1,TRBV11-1,CASSPYWRYGTSGSNEQFF
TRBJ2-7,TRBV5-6,CASSWGTASSYEQYF
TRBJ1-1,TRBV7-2,CASSNRGREAFF
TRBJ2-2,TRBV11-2,CASSRDPTPIRELFF
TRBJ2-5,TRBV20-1,CSARKWVMVPLPPETQYF
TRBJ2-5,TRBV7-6,CASSLGVGGDGETQYF
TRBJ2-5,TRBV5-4,CAYGGDQRETQYF
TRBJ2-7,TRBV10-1,CASIRPEGLTYEQYF
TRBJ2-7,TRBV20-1,CTASPGTVPYEQYF
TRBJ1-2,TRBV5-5,CASSLEDFIRANYGYTF
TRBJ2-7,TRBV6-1,CATERWQGGHEQYF
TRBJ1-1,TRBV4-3,CASSQDPWGTQESFF
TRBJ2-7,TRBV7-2,CASSLRGGRDYEQYF
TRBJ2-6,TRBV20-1,CSARRTGDLLGANVLTF
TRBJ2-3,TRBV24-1,CATEDHTDTQYF
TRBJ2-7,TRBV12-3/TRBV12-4,CASTKAGGPHEQYF
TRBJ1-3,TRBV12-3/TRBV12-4,CASSSGYSGTLLGSGNTIYF
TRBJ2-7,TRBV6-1,CASSDGPGQGAHEQYF
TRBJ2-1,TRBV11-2,CASSLLTDYNEQFF
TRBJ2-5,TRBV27,CASSFQLGRETQYF
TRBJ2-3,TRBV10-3,CAISELRTDTQYF
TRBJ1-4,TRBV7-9,CASSRGQGAREKLFF
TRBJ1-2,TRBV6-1,CASSESGKRGYGYTF
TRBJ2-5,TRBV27,CASSLSARGTQYF